This T cell receptor (beta chain) was documented in a study of naive and memory T cell subsets. V shed 3 bases and J 2 bases; nucleotides not matched to a gene: 5. The CDR3 has 16 residues. CDR1 is MNHEY, CDR2 SMNVEV, per germline (reference sequence). Of note for this clonotype: Its antigen remains unknown.

Two oligonucleotides, mixed equimolar, formed the beta constant-region primer covering TRBC1 and TRBC2. Four rounds of PCR amplified the ligated cDNA using nested alpha and beta constant-region primers plus SP2. One entry per CDR3 protein, called by TCRdb with MiXCR from the UMI-ligation and nested PCR reads. There are over 100,000 distinct CDR3 sequences in the sample; about 14% occur only once, and about 3% lies in the top ten. Study-wide results and limits: A few larger clonotypes appeared in naive repertoires, especially CD8, possibly memory cells re-expressing CD45RA.

The sample consisted of naive CD8+ T cells from blood. The chain is built from TRBV27 and TRBJ2-1; TRBD1 aligns across 9 bases. The clonotype originates from a human donor in good health. In DNA, the CDR3 is TGTGCCAGCAGTTTCTCCGGGACAGGGACCTACAATGAGCAGTTCTTC. Its translation: CASSFSGTGTYNEQFF.